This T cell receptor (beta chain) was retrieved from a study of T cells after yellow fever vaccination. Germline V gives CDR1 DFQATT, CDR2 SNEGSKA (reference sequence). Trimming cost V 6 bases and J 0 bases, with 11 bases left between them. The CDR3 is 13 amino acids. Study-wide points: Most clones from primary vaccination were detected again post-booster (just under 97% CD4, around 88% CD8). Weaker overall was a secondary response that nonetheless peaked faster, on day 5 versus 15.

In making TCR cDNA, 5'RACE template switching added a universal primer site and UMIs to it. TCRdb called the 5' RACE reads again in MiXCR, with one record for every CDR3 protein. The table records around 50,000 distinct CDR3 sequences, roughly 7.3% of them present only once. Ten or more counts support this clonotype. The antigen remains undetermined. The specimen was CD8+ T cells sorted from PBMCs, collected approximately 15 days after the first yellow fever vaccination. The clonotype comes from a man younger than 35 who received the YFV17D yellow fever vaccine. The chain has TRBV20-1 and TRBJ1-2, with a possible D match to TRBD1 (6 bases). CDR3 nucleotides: TGCAGTGCGCGGACAGCCGCTAACTATGGCTACACCTTC. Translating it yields CSARTAANYGYTF.